A single sample is the source of the 15 T cell receptor beta chains below, sequenced in a study of CD4 T cells in relation to SARS-CoV-2 and coronaviruses. Profiled with immunoSEQ multiplex PCR; TCRdb holds only in-frame clones, not every one. This table has tens of thousands of clones, roughly 70% appearing once. Unexposed donor CD4+ T cells date from about 2011-2018, before the COVID-19 pandemic. CD4+ T cells were isolated from the cells after 10 days of culture. No antigen is known for these receptors. Input material: CD4+ T cells from PBMCs, cultured in vitro. Receptor source: a human donor in good health.

This clone came up once. The chain employs TRBV6-5 and TRBJ1-1; D uncertain. Germline assignment: CDR1 MNHEY and CDR2 SVGAGI. Trimming stripped 6 bases from V and 0 bases from J, with 2 bases between. The CDR3 extends over 11 amino acids. The CDR3 is CASSMNTEAFF. CDR3 nucleotides: TGTGCCAGCAGCATGAACACTGAAGCTTTCTTT.

The gene calls are TRBV3-1 (or the pseudogene TRBV3-2) and TRBJ2-7; 8 bases agree with TRBD2. The V segment lost 2 bases and the J segment 3 bases; nucleotides outside the gene matches: 12. CDR1 LGHDT and CDR2 YNNKEL come from the germline V gene (reference sequence). The CDR3 covers 17 residues. The CDR3 spells CASSQWALVAGGYEQYF. The CDR3 DNA reads TGTGCCAGCAGCCAATGGGCCCTTGTGGCGGGGGGCTACGAGCAGTACTTC.

The rearrangement links TRBV4-3 to TRBJ2-3; TRBD2 is a possible D gene (6 bases). The V end was cut by 5 bases, the J end by 6 bases, with 21 bases between. The CDR3 spans 16 residues. CDR1 and CDR2 from the germline V gene are LGHNA and YSLEER. The CDR3 DNA reads TGCGCCAGCAGCAAAACCGGGAGCCTATCTGGGGATACGCAGTATTTT. Protein: CASSKTGSLSGDTQYF.

This chain joins TRBV20-1 and TRBJ1-3; no clear D. The CDR3 is 13 amino acids. The V and J ends lost 3 bases and 3 bases respectively, with 9 bases between them. The germline V gene has CDR1 DFQATT and CDR2 SNEGSKA (reference sequence). The DNA for the CDR3 is TGCAGTGCTAGTGGGCAAAATGGAAACACCATATATTTT. This gives the protein CSASGQNGNTIYF.

The chain has TRBV5-4 and TRBJ2-3; 10 nucleotides match TRBD2. Germline V gene data show CDR1 as SGHNT and CDR2 as YYREEE (reference sequence). V was pared by 0 bases and J by 6 bases, with 4 bases of the junction left unmatched. This CDR3 has 15 residues. The CDR3 region has the DNA TGTGCCAGCAGCTTGGTGGGACTAGCGTTGGATACGCAGTATTTT. It codes for CASSLVGLALDTQYF.

The chain's CDR3 is CASSLVLVSDIPYEQYF. The CDR3 nucleotides read TGTGCCAGCAGCTTAGTATTAGTATCGGACATACCCTACGAGCAGTACTTC. The chain is built from TRBV11-2 and TRBJ2-7; weak D call: TRBD1 (5 bases). Trimming took 1 base from V and 2 from J, leaving 18 bases between them. This CDR3 has 17 residues. From germline, CDR1 is SGHAT and CDR2 FQNNGV.

This clone was counted a single time. The rearrangement uses TRBV7-7 and TRBJ1-5, with 10 bases matching TRBD1. The germline V gene has CDR1 SSHAT and CDR2 FNYEAQ (reference sequence). The CDR3 covers 16 residues. Germline trimming cut 8 bases from V and 4 bases from J; bases unmatched to any gene: 11. The CDR3 coding sequence is TGTGCCAGCGGGATGACAGGGGGCGCGGCTAATCAGCCCCAGCATTTT. It codes for CASGMTGGAANQPQHF. Full variable domain (outside the CDR3, taken from reference TRBV7-7 and TRBJ1-5): GAGVSQSPRYKVTKRGQDVTLRCDPISSHATLYWYQQALGQGPEFLTYFNYEAQPDKSGLPSDRFSAERPEGSISTLTIQRTEQRDSAMYRCASGMTGGAANQPQHFGDGTRLSIL.

This chain joins TRBV4-3 and TRBJ2-1, with unresolved D. The CDR3 length is 15 residues. Germline-derived CDR1 and CDR2 are LGHNA and YSLEER. The ends were cut back, 0 bases at V and 5 bases at J, with 11 bases in the middle. CDR3 nucleotide sequence: TGCGCCAGCAGCCAAGAGGGTGGGCAAGACAATGAGCAGTTCTTC. It specifies CASSQEGGQDNEQFF.

This chain connects TRBV7-2 to TRBJ1-1; D is undetermined. V shed 3 bases and J shed 1 base, with 6 bases lying between them. Germline loops: CDR1 SGHTA, CDR2 FQGNSA. The CDR3 is 13 residues long. The chain's CDR3 is CASSFQENTEAFF. The CDR3 DNA reads as TGTGCCAGCAGCTTCCAGGAGAACACTGAAGCTTTCTTT.

V and J are TRBV6-2 or TRBV6-3 and TRBJ2-2, with TRBD2 identical over 8 bases. The ends lost 5 bases at V and 4 bases at J; junction bases unmatched: 12. The CDR3 loop spans 17 amino acids. CDR1 and CDR2 (germline): MNHEY, SVGEGT. The CDR3 is CASSTPWGGGITGELFF. The CDR3 DNA reads as TGTGCCAGCAGTACCCCTTGGGGCGGGGGGATCACCGGGGAGCTGTTTTTT.

This sequence joins TRBV5-1 and TRBJ1-2; 7 bases map to TRBD1. The germline V gene encodes CDR1 SGHRS and CDR2 YFSETQ. V lost 3 bases to trimming and J lost 1 base; unmatched junction nucleotides: 12. This CDR3 has 17 residues. CDR3 bases: TGCGCCAGCAGCTCAGAATCCACAGGGGTTGGTAACTATGGCTACACCTTC. It specifies CASSSESTGVGNYGYTF.

DNA for the CDR3: TGCGCCAGCAGCCAAGGGCTAGCGGAGCCTTCCAGGGCCCAGTACTTC. Protein: CASSQGLAEPSRAQYF. This chain links TRBV4-1 with TRBJ2-5; 7 positions match TRBD2. Germline trimming cut 1 base from V and 9 bases from J; bases unmatched to any gene: 14. Germline CDR1 reads MGHRA; CDR2 reads YSYEKL. The length of the CDR3 is 16 residues.

The chain is built from TRBV19 and TRBJ1-5; D ambiguous. The V end was cut by 6 bases, the J end by 4 bases, with 13 bases between. The CDR3 contains 14 residues. Looked up from germline, CDR1 is LNHDA and CDR2 is SQIVND (reference sequence). CDR3 sequence reads: CASRMTGTNQPQHF. CDR3 in DNA: TGTGCCAGTAGGATGACGGGAACTAATCAGCCCCAGCATTTT.

The CDR3 reads CASIHRGGADTQYF. The CDR3 DNA is TGTGCCAGCATCCACAGGGGAGGGGCAGATACGCAGTATTTT. The rearrangement joins TRBV6-6 to TRBJ2-3, with D tentatively TRBD1 or TRBD2 (7 bases each). CDR3 length: 14 amino acids. The germline V and J ends were trimmed by 7 bases and 4 bases, with 15 bases remaining between them. Germline V CDR1 and CDR2: MNHNY, SVGAGI (reference sequence).

The V and J genes are TRBV7-3 and TRBJ2-7; the match to TRBD2 covers 11 bases. The junction had 6 bases not matched to a gene; V was cut back by 5 bases and J by 6 bases. The CDR3 has 14 residues. Germline V gene sequence: CDR1 SGHTA, CDR2 FQGTGA. Here the CDR3 reads CASSLAGGLGEQYF. The CDR3 DNA reads as TGTGCCAGCAGCCTAGCGGGAGGCCTGGGCGAGCAGTACTTC.